This TCR beta chain was identified during a study of T-cell memory formation after mild COVID-19. Across the study: Largely donor-specific sequence clusters came from a couple of donors.

V shed 7 bases and J shed 2 bases, with 11 bases lying between them. Per germline, CDR1 SGHAT and CDR2 FQNNGV. The CDR3 is 13 residues long. From 5'RACE with constant-segment primers came TCR alpha and TCR beta cDNA libraries that carried sample barcodes and UMIs. TCRdb called the 5' RACE reads again in MiXCR, with one record for every CDR3 protein. The sample gives under 450,000 distinct CDR3 sequences, less than 25% of which show up once; under 25% is in the top ten. Regarding this clonotype: The antigen is not known.

Study-wide findings and caveats: Of the contracting clones, CD4+ ones lay mainly in CM and EM, and CD8+ ones in EMRA.

The V and J genes are TRBV11-2 and TRBJ2-5; D possibly corresponds to TRBD1 (6 bases). Specimen: PBMCs or a T cell subset sorted from them (not recorded which). This receptor was obtained from a young man who had mild COVID-19 (a few samples of this study predate the infection). Cell type and time point are not known. The CDR3 DNA sequence: TGTGCCAGCAACGGACAGCCACAAGAGACCCAGTACTTC. Its protein is CASNGQPQETQYF.